Presented here are 21 T cell receptor beta chains from one specimen sequenced in a study of early T cells in non-severe SARS-CoV-2 infection. MiXCR, run by TCRdb on the 5' RACE reads, gives a single entry per CDR3 protein. The table has approximately 22,000 distinct CDR3 sequences, under 5.5% seen once. The sample taken for sequencing was whole blood. The source of these receptors is an adult who was a healthcare worker with PCR-confirmed SARS-CoV-2 infection or an uninfected control (not recorded which).

This clonotype was found a few times. This chain connects TRBV11-2 to TRBJ2-3; 8 bases are a match to TRBD1. The CDR3 contains 15 residues. Per the germline V gene, CDR1 is SGHAT and CDR2 is FQNNGV. Trimming cost V 5 bases and J 2 bases; bases outside gene matches: 6. The CDR3 protein is CASSTRTGYTDTQYF. CDR3 bases: TGTGCCAGCAGCACCAGGACAGGGTACACAGATACGCAGTATTTT.

This clonotype was picked up many times. The V call is TRBV19, the J call TRBJ1-6; a weak D match, TRBD1 (5 bases). Germline CDR1 reads LNHDA; CDR2 reads SQIVND (reference sequence). CDR3 length: 22 residues. The V gene lost 4 bases and the J gene lost 10 bases, with 38 bases spanning the gap. The CDR3 bases are TGTGCCAGTAGTACCCCGAGACCTTACCCCCCGGGACCGCCATCCGGGGACTCACCCCTCCACTTT. Protein product: CASSTPRPYPPGPPSGDSPLHF.

This clonotype showed up just a few times. This rearrangement joins TRBV6-5 to TRBJ2-3; 13 bases line up with TRBD2. Germline CDR1 MNHEY, CDR2 SVGAGI. V trimming: 4 bases; J trimming: 5 bases; junction bases outside the gene matches: 6. This CDR3 comprises 16 residues. CDR3 sequence reads: CASSWRTSGGRDTQYF. In nucleotides, the CDR3 is TGTGCCAGCAGTTGGAGGACTAGCGGGGGCCGAGATACGCAGTATTTT.

By its share, this clonotype is medium-sized. The CDR3 bases are TGTGCCAGCAGTTACTCAGACAGTGCCTATGGCTACACCTTC. Amino acids: CASSYSDSAYGYTF. The chain carries TRBV6-5 and TRBJ1-2; maybe TRBD1 (5 bases). Looked up from germline, CDR1 is MNHEY and CDR2 is SVGAGI. This CDR3 region has 14 residues. Trimming removed 0 bases from V and 4 bases from J, with 9 bases in between.

This clonotype was counted ten times or more. This sequence joins TRBV10-3 and TRBJ2-7; tentatively, D is TRBD2 (6 bases). This CDR3 region has 14 residues. From germline, CDR1 is ENHRY and CDR2 SYGVKD. The V end was cut by 6 bases, the J end by 2 bases, with 14 bases between. CDR3 nucleotide sequence: TGTGCCATCAGCACCCGGGACTCTCCCTACGAGCAGTACTTC. This encodes CAISTRDSPYEQYF.

This clonotype ranks as medium-sized. The V gene is TRBV7-2, the J gene TRBJ2-1; D may be TRBD2 (6 bases). The CDR3 is 15 amino acids. Germline CDR1 reads SGHTA; CDR2 reads FQGNSA. V was trimmed by 3 bases and J by 1 base, leaving 10 bases between them. Written as DNA, the CDR3 is TGTGCCAGCAGCTTCCAGGGAGGTTCCTACAATGAGCAGTTCTTC. Protein product: CASSFQGGSYNEQFF. Drawing the rest from reference TRBV7-2 and TRBJ2-1, the complete variable domain is GAGVSQSPSNKVTEKGKDVELRCDPISGHTALYWYRQSLGQGLEFLIYFQGNSAPDKSGLPSDRFSAERTGGSVSTLTIQRTQQEDSAVYLCASSFQGGSYNEQFFGPGTRLTVL.

This clonotype was counted only a few times. V is TRBV6-5 and J is TRBJ1-1, with a tentative D call TRBD1 (5 bases). The CDR3 is made up of 15 amino acids. Trimming took 0 bases from V and 0 from J, leaving 8 bases between them. CDR1 is MNHEY and CDR2 is SVGAGI in the germline V gene. The DNA of the CDR3 is TGTGCCAGCAGTTACTCAGGGGCCATGAACACTGAAGCTTTCTTT. Its translation: CASSYSGAMNTEAFF.

Judged by abundance, this clonotype is medium-sized (0.01 to 0.1%). The chain links TRBV11-2 to TRBJ2-3; D not resolved. Looked up from germline, CDR1 is SGHAT and CDR2 is FQNNGV. This CDR3 is built from 12 residues. Trimming removed 5 bases at V and 6 bases at J, with 9 bases between. In DNA form, the CDR3 reads TGTGCCAGCAGCCCCCGTCTGGATACGCAGTATTTT. This encodes CASSPRLDTQYF.

This sequence joins TRBV29-1 and TRBJ2-1; D unclear. The CDR3 spans 10 residues. From germline, CDR1 is SQVTM and CDR2 ANQGSEA. Trimming cost V 7 bases and J 7 bases, with 8 bases left between them. The CDR3 here is CSADSNEQFF. CDR3 in DNA: TGCAGCGCTGACTCTAATGAGCAGTTCTTC.

The genes are TRBV19 and TRBJ1-4, with 8 bases lining up with TRBD1. CDR1 is LNHDA, CDR2 SQIVND, per germline (reference sequence). The CDR3 is 15 residues long. The J segment lost 0 bases and the V segment lost 7 bases, leaving 4 bases of the junction unmatched. CDR3 nucleotide sequence: TGTGCCAGTAAGGACAGGGCTGCAACTAATGAAAAACTGTTTTTT. Protein product: CASKDRAATNEKLFF.

This clonotype was seen more than once but under ten times. The chain employs TRBV29-1 and TRBJ2-5; 10 bases line up with TRBD2. Germline loops: CDR1 SQVTM, CDR2 ANQGSEA. Unmatched junction bases numbered 6, after V lost 4 bases and J lost 4 bases. The CDR3 has 14 amino acids. DNA of the CDR3: TGCAGCGTTGCTCTAGCGGGAGTGAGAGAGACCCAGTACTTC. It specifies CSVALAGVRETQYF.

The gene calls are TRBV18 and TRBJ2-7, with a weak D call TRBD2 (5 bases). CDR1 and CDR2 (germline): KGHSH, LQKENI. Trimming pared 3 bases from V and 2 bases from J, leaving 14 bases between. This CDR3 has 15 amino acids. The DNA of the CDR3 is TGTGCCAGCTCACCGGTTGGAGGTGCGGCCTACGAGCAGTACTTC. Encoded protein: CASSPVGGAAYEQYF.

This clonotype was found a few times. The genes are TRBV2 and TRBJ2-6; 7 nucleotides line up with TRBD1. Germline V gene lookup returns CDR1 SNHLY and CDR2 FYNNEI. This CDR3 is built from 17 residues. V lost 3 bases and J lost 4; bases outside the gene matches: 9. CDR3 protein: CASSEYGRGTGANVLTF. Written as DNA, the CDR3 is TGTGCCAGCAGTGAGTACGGCAGGGGGACCGGGGCCAACGTCCTGACTTTC.

The chain joins TRBV4-3 to TRBJ1-6; no firm D call. Between the trimmed V and J ends, which lost 0 bases and 2 bases, there was a span of 8 bases. CDR3 size: 16 residues. Germline V gene sequence: CDR1 LGHNA, CDR2 YSLEER. The CDR3 region is CASSQDSSTYNSPLHF. As DNA, the CDR3 is TGCGCCAGCAGCCAAGATTCGTCTACCTATAATTCACCCCTCCACTTT.

By sample fraction, this clonotype is medium-sized. CDR3 in DNA: TGTGCCAGCAATCTAGCGGGGGGGCGCAATGAGCAGTTCTTC. It yields the protein CASNLAGGRNEQFF. This chain joins TRBV27 and TRBJ2-1; 12 nucleotides align to TRBD2. CDR1 MNHEY and CDR2 SMNVEV come from the germline V gene (reference sequence). The CDR3 totals 14 residues. Trimming at V came to 7 bases and at J to 6 bases, leaving 4 bases not matched to a gene.

This clonotype was seen only once. The chain has TRBV5-1 and TRBJ2-7, with D tentatively TRBD2 (6 bases). Germline V lookup: CDR1 SGHRS, CDR2 YFSETQ. V was trimmed by 6 bases and J by 6 bases, leaving 22 bases between them. The CDR3 has 15 amino acids. CDR3 residues: CASKPLGISGPEQYF. The CDR3 coding sequence is TGCGCCAGCAAGCCCCTAGGGATTAGCGGCCCCGAGCAGTACTTC.

By share of the sample, this clonotype is medium-sized. The chain combines TRBV20-1 with TRBJ2-7, with D perhaps matching TRBD1 (6 bases). Germline CDR1 is DFQATT and CDR2 is SNEGSKA (reference sequence). Trimming removed 7 bases from V and 2 bases from J, with 15 bases in between. This CDR3 comprises 13 residues. The CDR3 coding sequence is TGCAGTGTCGACAGACAGGAGCCCTACGAGCAGTACTTC. Its translation is CSVDRQEPYEQYF.

In this sample, this clonotype turned up a few times. CDR3 in amino acids: CASSQELAGQETQYF. The CDR3 DNA reads as TGCGCCAGCAGCCAAGAACTAGCGGGGCAAGAGACCCAGTACTTC. The chain combines TRBV4-3 with TRBJ2-5; 10 positions match TRBD2. The CDR3 runs 15 residues. The germline V gene encodes CDR1 LGHNA and CDR2 YSLEER. Trimming cost V 0 bases and J 2 bases; bases outside gene matches: 0.

By sample share, this clonotype is medium-sized. CDR3 protein: CASSPGFQPQHF. For the CDR3, the DNA is TGTGCCAGCAGTCCAGGGTTTCAGCCCCAGCATTTT. The chain employs TRBV6-2 or TRBV6-3 and TRBJ1-5; D perhaps matches TRBD1 (5 bases). The CDR3 consists of 12 residues. V gave up 5 bases and J gave up 6 bases, with 8 bases separating them. The V gene's germline CDR1 is MNHEY and CDR2 SVGEGT.

This clonotype was seen a few times. This sequence joins TRBV19 and TRBJ2-3; 11 bases are a match to TRBD2. V dropped 4 bases and J dropped 9; count of bases not matched to a gene: 9. The CDR3 extends over 15 amino acids. The V gene's germline CDR1 is LNHDA and CDR2 SQIVND (reference sequence). CDR3 in DNA: TGTGCCAGTAGTACCGGGACTAGCGGAGGACAGACGCAGTATTTT. Translating it yields CASSTGTSGGQTQYF.

This clonotype was recorded many times. V is TRBV27 and J is TRBJ2-3; the match to TRBD2 covers 14 bases. With V trimmed by 5 bases and J by 6 bases, 7 bases remained unmatched. The germline CDR1 and CDR2 sequences are MNHEY and SMNVEV (reference sequence). The length of the CDR3 is 16 residues. DNA of the CDR3: TGTGCCAGCAGTCCCGGGACTAGCGGGAGTTTTGATACGCAGTATTTT. This encodes CASSPGTSGSFDTQYF.